This note documents a single TCR beta chain sequence. Its target is unknown. This record comes from a study of cytomegalovirus exposure and HLA in healthy donors. Findings of the study overall: CMV antigen specificity was confirmed in vitro for three CMV-associated chains. Cytomegalovirus status, reportedly, was diagnosed with high specificity and sensitivity by the classifier. Generally TCR sequences proved uncommon, though certain public TCRs appeared in numerous donors.

Germline V gene lookup returns CDR1 SGHVS and CDR2 FQNEAQ. The CDR3 has 15 amino acids. Trimming removed 2 bases from V and 5 bases from J; junction bases left unmatched: 7. Here immunoSEQ multiplex PCR was the method, and the copy in TCRdb shows in-frame clones only, minus some. The data show some 130,000 clones, about 80% seen once. The chain carries TRBV7-8 and TRBJ1-1; the match to TRBD1 covers 8 bases. The sequence was obtained from a man aged 30-40 years in good health and CMV-seropositive. Sequenced sample: PBMCs. The CDR3 sequence: CASSLRDRRSTEAFF. For the CDR3, the DNA is TGTGCCAGCAGCTTACGGGACAGGCGGTCGACTGAAGCTTTCTTT. The full variable domain, its missing parts supplied by reference TRBV7-8 and TRBJ1-1, is GAGVSQSPRYKVAKRGQDVALRCDPISGHVSLFWYQQALGQGPEFLTYFQNEAQLDKSGLPSDRFFAERPEGSVSTLKIQRTQQEDSAVYLCASSLRDRRSTEAFFGQGTRLTVV.